The present T cell receptor beta chain was sequenced within a study of CD8 T cells in Susac syndrome (dated by TCRdb to between 2018 and 2021). General notes on the study: Repertoire sequencing was used to test whether CD8+ T cell activation and differentiation in Susac syndrome was antigen driven. The clonality of the CD8+ T cell repertoire was compared across 12 healthy donors, some 14 Susac syndrome patients and under 17 multiple sclerosis patients.

RNA was extracted using the RNeasy kit, and about 0.45 to 1 ug of the RNA was reverse transcribed with random hexamers. TCR beta CDR3 regions were amplified with the immunoSEQ multiplex PCR assay covering 54 Vbeta and 13 Jbeta segments. Bias from PCR amplification was corrected by using a synthetic template baseline for primer optimization and for computational correction. The study's own analysis went as follows. Only productive sequences were kept, with reads annotated to V, D and J genes according to IMGT and analyzed in immunoSEQ Analyzer. Clonality was computed as one minus Shannon entropy normalized by log2 of the number of productive unique sequences. For each patient and control, public and private clones were evaluated within the 100 most prevalent clones. Susac-specific clones were defined as absent from healthy and MS cohorts, around 1,000 published viral clones and other ImmuneACCESS disease sequences. TCRdb itself trimmed the public reads at Q25 with fastp, ran MiXCR and retained productive beta chains. For every CDR3 protein sequence, its rows merge into one entry that carries the most common genes and DNA. TCRdb's processing, not the authors', yielded these V and J calls. This sample lists roughly 140,000 distinct CDR3 sequences; 85% to 95% were detected once. 0.2% to 0.25% of the sample is in the top ten clones.

Its CDR3 holds 13 amino acids, cysteine through phenylalanine. The kept DNA is CDR3 alone, 39 bases in frame from the first base. V is shortened by 7 bases, J by 9 bases, and the region joining them spans 21 bases. CDR1 and CDR2 are read off the germline V gene as SQVTM and ANQGSEA. Results the study describes overall, beyond this receptor: The TCR sequencing and HLA analysis was acknowledged to have included a relatively small number of individuals.

In the case of this clonotype: The clone's antigen remains unknown. Base qualities are missing; no much larger clone stands one base away.

High-throughput TCR beta sequencing profiled peripheral blood CD8+ and CD4+ T cells from healthy donors, Susac syndrome patients and multiple sclerosis patients. The multiple sclerosis controls were treatment-naive patients whose relapsing-remitting disease, either stable or active, fulfilled the revised McDonald criteria. Bulk CD8+ and CD4+ T cells were purified by magnetic negative isolation, while CD8+ TEMRA cells were enriched using FACS. Blood was collected in EDTA tubes and processed within 24 hours, with PBMCs isolated through density gradient centrifugation. PBMCs intended for TCR sequencing were cryopreserved in liquid nitrogen and thawed later in a water bath at 37 degrees C. The sorted or isolated CD4+, CD8+ and CD8+ TEMRA cells reached a purity of at least 90%.

Material for sequencing was CD8+ T cells from PBMCs. The sequence derives from a human donor with multiple sclerosis. The receptor chain draws on TRBV29-1 and TRBJ1-2; TRBD1 is a weak D gene call, 5 bases matching. The nucleotide sequence reads as follows: TGCAGCGCCAGCACAGGTGTCGATGAAAGCTACACCTTC. The encoded protein is CSASTGVDESYTF.